The present T cell receptor (beta chain) was sequenced within a study of tumor and adjacent non-tumor tissue in lung cancer. Turning to the study itself: Patients comprised about a dozen adenocarcinoma, 2 squamous cell carcinoma and 1 small cell lung cancer. Study observations and caveats: Top 100 clones took a larger repertoire share in normal lung.

The template was RNA from unsorted bulk tissue. This non-tumor lung sample came from over 3 cm beyond the tumor edge. TCRbeta libraries were built with three rounds of nested PCR, modified from ARM-PCR. In TCRdb, the multiplex PCR reads were re-called with MiXCR into one record per CDR3 protein. Among 60,000 to 80,000 distinct CDR3 sequences listed, around 70% were seen once. A remark on this clonotype: What it binds is not known.

The TCR was taken from a woman aged 50 to 60 with non-small cell lung cancer. Sequenced material: distant non-tumor lung tissue.

The CDR3 loop is CASSFVRGPGNQPQHF. In DNA, the CDR3 is TGTGCCAGCAGTTTCGTCAGGGGGCCAGGCAATCAGCCCCAGCATTTT. The rearrangement links TRBV12-3 or TRBV12-4 to TRBJ1-5; 8 nucleotides align to TRBD1. The ends lost 3 bases at V and 2 bases at J; junction bases unmatched: 6. The length of the CDR3 is 16 residues.